This T cell receptor (beta chain) was found in a study of tumor-infiltrating lymphocytes in primary liver carcinoma. Study as a whole: Sample yields, roughly 3.65 to 8 million productive TCRbeta reads, were similar across the tissue types.

Bulk tissue was left unsorted, and RNA and DNA were co-extracted from about 20-30 mg of it. As for this clonotype: Antigen specificity is unknown.

The germline V gene has CDR1 SQVTM and CDR2 ANQGSEA. This CDR3 contains 16 residues. Study-level results: Compared with blood, tumor repertoires held significantly more in their top 250 clones. Lesser overlap characterized tumor-adjacent and tumor-blood pairs relative to tumor region pairs.

TCR beta cDNA was made from approximately 500 ng total RNA with a constant-region primer. Each TCR beta library was derived from three nested multiplex PCR rounds that employed slightly modified ARM-PCR. TRBV1-TRBV30 forward primers paired with a C-beta reverse primer drove the first two PCR rounds, about 9 cycles each. From the multiplex PCR reads, TCRdb called clonotypes with MiXCR, one entry per CDR3 protein. Among about 190,000 distinct CDR3 sequences, over 80% were seen once, and the ten largest hold 15% to 20%. J is TRBJ2-1 and V is TRBV29-1; TRBD2 aligns across 13 bases. The end of the DNA is better explained by TRBJ2-7, so the J call may be wrong. The sequencing input was tumor tissue from primary liver carcinoma. The sequence derives from a man in his forties or fifties with primary liver carcinoma and hepatitis B virus infection. The CDR3 region is CSVRTSGRGFLSEQYF. CDR3 DNA: TGCAGCGTTAGGACTAGCGGGAGAGGATTCTTGAGTGAGCAGTACTTC.